The subject of this entry is one T cell receptor beta chain. Its antigen is unidentified. The data derive from a study of blood T cells in healthy people across ages. Whole-study findings and limits: Diversity figures based on one million T cells were deemed too low.

Germline CDR1 is SGDLS and CDR2 is YYNGEE. Deletions cut 4 bases from V and 5 bases from J, with 24 bases between. This CDR3 has 17 amino acids. A second PCR of roughly 6 to 12 cycles used a sample-barcoded 5' primer and a J-beta primer mix. A 12-random-nucleotide template-switch adaptor tagged each cDNA molecule. Via MiXCR, TCRdb re-called the 5' RACE reads, giving one row per CDR3 protein. The repertoire has roughly 1.9 million distinct CDR3 sequences, about two fifths of them found once; the top ten carry more than 20%. Sequencing was done on a sample of blood. V usage is TRBV9 and J usage is TRBJ2-5; a weak D match, TRBD2 (7 bases). The origin of this receptor is a human donor in good health. CDR3 loop: CASSTQGGGVGAETQYF. CDR3 coding DNA: TGTGCCAGCAGCACCCAGGGAGGGGGGGTAGGAGCGGAGACCCAGTACTTC.